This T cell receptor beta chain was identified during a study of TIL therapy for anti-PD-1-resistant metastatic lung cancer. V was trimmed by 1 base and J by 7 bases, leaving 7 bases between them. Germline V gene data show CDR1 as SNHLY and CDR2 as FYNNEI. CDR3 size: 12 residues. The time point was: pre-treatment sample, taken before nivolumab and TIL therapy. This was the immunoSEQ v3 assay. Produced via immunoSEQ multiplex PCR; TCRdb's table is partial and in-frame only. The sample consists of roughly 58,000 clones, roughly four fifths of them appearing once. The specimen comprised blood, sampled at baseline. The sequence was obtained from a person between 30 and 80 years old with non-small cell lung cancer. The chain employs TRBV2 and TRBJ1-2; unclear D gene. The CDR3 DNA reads TGTGCCAGCAGTGAAGATTGGGCTGGCTACACCTTC. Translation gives CASSEDWAGYTF.